This T cell receptor beta chain came from a study of shared clonotypes between healthy human individuals. Study-level results: Shared across several donors were around 5% of the naive CD4 clonotypes. Naive subsets generally exceeded memory subsets in estimated richness.

Remarks on this clone: The target antigen is unknown.

V lost 4 bases to trimming and J lost 6 bases; unmatched junction nucleotides: 19. The CDR3 has 18 residues. Germline V lookup: CDR1 MNHEY, CDR2 SMNVEV (reference sequence). CD45RO-negative, CCR7-positively selected cells formed the naive CD8 fraction, excluding terminally differentiated effector memory CD45RA+ cells. Deep was the level used in running the assay. Sequenced by immunoSEQ multiplex PCR; TCRdb stores in-frame clones only, minus some. The sample contains around 1.9 million clones, 80% to 95% of which appear only once. Sample: naive CD8+ T cells from PBMCs. J is TRBJ1-1 and V is TRBV27, with 8 bases lining up with TRBD1. The source of this sequence is a man aged 18 to 29 in good health. Some clones in this sample may be carry-over from other donors' samples. The CDR3 DNA reads as TGTGCCAGCAGTTCCTACCGGACAGGGCTGGCCCCCTACCCTGAAGCTTTCTTT. It translates to CASSSYRTGLAPYPEAFF.